A selection of T cell receptor beta chains follows, all from one sample in a study of HIV-infected patients and healthy controls. Each CDR3 protein gets one entry after TCRdb re-called the 5' RACE reads with MiXCR. The sample holds under 10,000 distinct CDR3 sequences, about 5.8% seen once. Material: blood. The receptors were gathered from an adult in good health. Each CDR3 is given with its conserved first and last residue. D genes are given only for firm matches. Size is omitted from some rows. Given values are once, few, many or a class for expanded clones.

>TRBD1|.|TRBV18|TRBJ2-3
CASSPLGQQGGDTQYF
TGTGCCAGCTCACCATTGGGACAGCAGGGCGGAGATACGCAGTATTTT
>.|many|TRBV19|TRBJ2-4
CASSPFRGPAAKNIQYF
TGTGCCAGTAGCCCCTTTCGTGGCCCAGCGGCCAAAAACATTCAGTACTTC
>.|medium-sized|TRBV10-3|TRBJ2-4
CAISDRPPQGQYF
TGTGCCATCAGTGACAGACCCCCCCAGGGTCAGTACTTC
>TRBD2|medium-sized|TRBV5-1|TRBJ2-3
CASSPRTPSGFTDTQYF
TGCGCCAGCAGCCCGCGCACCCCTAGCGGCTTCACAGATACGCAGTATTTT
>.|.|TRBV5-1|TRBJ2-5
CASSWGGPQETQYF
TGCGCCAGCAGCTGGGGTGGGCCCCAAGAGACCCAGTACTTC
>.|medium-sized|TRBV12-3/TRBV12-4|TRBJ1-2
CASSFGDRIGYTF
TGTGCCAGCAGTTTCGGGGACCGGATCGGCTACACCTTC
>.|medium-sized|TRBV5-4|TRBJ1-1
CASSRQLFNTEAFF
TGTGCCAGCAGCCGACAGTTATTTAACACTGAAGCTTTCTTT
>.|medium-sized|TRBV7-9|TRBJ2-5
CASSSYRTQETQYF
TGTGCCAGCAGCTCATACAGGACCCAAGAGACCCAGTACTTC
>.|few|TRBV19|TRBJ2-1
CASSQATGRNEQFF
TGTGCCAGTAGCCAGGCGACAGGCCGCAATGAGCAGTTCTTC
>.|medium-sized|TRBV25-1|TRBJ1-2
CASSEGWKYGYTF
TGTGCCAGCAGTGAAGGGTGGAAATATGGCTACACCTTC
>TRBD2|.|TRBV11-1|TRBJ2-7
CASSLVPGLAGYEQYF
TGTGCCAGCAGCTTAGTACCGGGACTAGCGGGATACGAGCAGTACTTC
>.|.|TRBV11-2|TRBJ1-1
CASRPSQNTEAFF
TGTGCCAGCAGACCGAGTCAGAACACTGAAGCTTTCTTT
>TRBD2|many|TRBV5-1|TRBJ2-1
CASSSGGTSKEQFF
TGCGCCAGCAGCTCAGGCGGGACTAGTAAAGAGCAGTTCTTC
>TRBD1|medium-sized|TRBV28|TRBJ2-1
CASSPQTGIWDGPTYNEQFF
TGTGCCAGCAGTCCGCAGACAGGGATATGGGACGGGCCCACCTACAATGAGCAGTTCTTC
>TRBD1|few|TRBV12-3/TRBV12-4|TRBJ2-4
CASSPRTGGPMSKNIQYF
TGTGCCAGCAGCCCCCGGACAGGGGGGCCGATGTCCAAAAACATTCAGTACTTC
>.|few|TRBV12-3/TRBV12-4|TRBJ1-5
CASSLNRDGQPQHF
TGTGCCAGCAGTTTAAATAGGGATGGTCAGCCCCAGCATTTT
>TRBD2|many|TRBV20-1|TRBJ2-3
CSARERGGEDTQYF
TGCAGTGCTAGAGAGCGGGGGGGGGAGGATACGCAGTATTTT
>.|many|TRBV12-3/TRBV12-4|TRBJ1-2
CASSLQVGYGYTF
TGTGCCAGCAGTTTACAGGTGGGCTATGGCTACACCTTC
>.|many|TRBV28|TRBJ1-1
CASSPRASYRVTEAFF
TGTGCCAGCAGTCCTCGGGCCTCCTACCGGGTCACTGAAGCTTTCTTT
>.|many|TRBV12-3/TRBV12-4|TRBJ2-3
CASSLGSLGRGTDTQYF
TGTGCCAGCAGTTTAGGGTCCCTGGGGCGGGGCACAGATACGCAGTATTTT
>.|many|TRBV7-9|TRBJ1-5
CASSLGPPRAARLHQPQHF
TGTGCCAGCAGCTTAGGCCCCCCGAGGGCCGCTCGTCTTCATCAGCCCCAGCATTTT
>.|many|TRBV9|TRBJ2-2
CASSPRHKNTGELFF
TGTGCCAGCAGCCCGAGACACAAGAACACCGGGGAGCTGTTTTTT
>.|many|TRBV5-1|TRBJ2-5
CASSLVWGSETQYF
TGCGCCAGCAGCTTAGTCTGGGGGTCAGAGACCCAGTACTTC
>TRBD2|.|TRBV5-6|TRBJ2-5
CASRRGVRETQYF
TGTGCCAGCAGACGGGGGGTAAGGGAGACCCAGTACTTC
>.|medium-sized|TRBV13|TRBJ2-3
CASSFFDRTDTQYF
TGTGCCAGCAGCTTCTTCGACCGGACCGATACGCAGTATTTT